This T cell receptor (beta chain) emerged from a study of T cells after yellow fever vaccination. MiXCR, run by TCRdb on the 5' RACE reads, gives a single entry per CDR3 protein. Among about 350,000 distinct CDR3 sequences listed, 7% to 10% were seen once. This clonotype occurred many times. Germline assignment: CDR1 MNHNS and CDR2 SASEGT. The V segment lost 6 bases and the J segment 5 bases; nucleotides outside the gene matches: 8. The CDR3 totals 14 residues. The TCR sequence derives from a man aged 18 to 35 who received the YFV17D yellow fever vaccine. V usage is TRBV6-1 and J usage is TRBJ2-5, with 8 bases matching TRBD2. The sequenced sample was PBMCs, obtained about 49 days after the first yellow fever vaccination. The CDR3 sequence is CASRRGQREETQYF. The CDR3, as DNA: TGTGCCAGCAGACGTGGGCAGCGGGAGGAGACCCAGTACTTC.